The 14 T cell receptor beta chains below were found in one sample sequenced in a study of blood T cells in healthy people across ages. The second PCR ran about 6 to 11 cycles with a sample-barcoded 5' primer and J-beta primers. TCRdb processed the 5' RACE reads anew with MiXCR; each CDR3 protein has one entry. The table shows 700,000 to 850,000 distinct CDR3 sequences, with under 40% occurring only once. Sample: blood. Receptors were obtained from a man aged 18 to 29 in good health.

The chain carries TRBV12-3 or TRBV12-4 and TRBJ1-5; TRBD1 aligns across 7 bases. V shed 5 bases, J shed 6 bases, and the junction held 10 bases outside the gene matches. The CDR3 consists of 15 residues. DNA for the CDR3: TGTGCCAGCAGTCTCGGGCTAGGGGGCAGTCAGCCCCAGCATTTT. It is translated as CASSLGLGGSQPQHF.

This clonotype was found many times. The CDR3 loop reads CATSDFAGKGRTDTQYF. CDR3 in DNA: TGTGCCACCAGTGATTTCGCGGGGAAAGGCCGCACAGATACGCAGTATTTT. The genes are TRBV24-1 and TRBJ2-3; D may be TRBD2 (6 bases). Per the germline V gene, CDR1 is KGHDR and CDR2 is SFDVKD. The CDR3 runs 17 residues. V was cut by 1 base and J by 1 base, with 14 bases left in between.

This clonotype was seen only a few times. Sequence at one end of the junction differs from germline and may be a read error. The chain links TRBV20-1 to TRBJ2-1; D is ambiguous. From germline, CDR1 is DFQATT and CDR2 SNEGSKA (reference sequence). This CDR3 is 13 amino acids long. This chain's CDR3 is CSAGETPYNEQFF. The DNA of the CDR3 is TGCAGTGCTGGAGAAACACCGTACAATGAGCAGTTCTTC.

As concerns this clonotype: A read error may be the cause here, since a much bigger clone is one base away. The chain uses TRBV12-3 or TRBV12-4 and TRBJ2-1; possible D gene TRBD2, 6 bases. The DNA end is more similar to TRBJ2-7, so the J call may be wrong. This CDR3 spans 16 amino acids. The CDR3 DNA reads TGTGCCAGCTGGGGTAGCGGAAAATTCTCCTACGATGAGCAGTACTTC. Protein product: CASWGSGKFSYDEQYF.

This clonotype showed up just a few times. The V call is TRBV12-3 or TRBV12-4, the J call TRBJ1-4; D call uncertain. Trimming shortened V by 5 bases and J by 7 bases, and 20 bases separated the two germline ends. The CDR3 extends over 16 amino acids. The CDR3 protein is CASSTSDGLLGEKLFF. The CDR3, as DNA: TGTGCCAGCAGTACCTCCGATGGTCTGTTGGGTGAAAAACTGTTTTTT.

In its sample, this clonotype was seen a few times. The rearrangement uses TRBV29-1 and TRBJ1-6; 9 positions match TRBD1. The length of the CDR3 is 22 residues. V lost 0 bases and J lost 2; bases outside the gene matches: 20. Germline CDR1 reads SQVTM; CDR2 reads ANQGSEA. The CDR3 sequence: CSVEDPITMSSDRGPYNSPLHF. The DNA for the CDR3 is TGCAGCGTTGAAGATCCCATTACGATGAGCTCGGACAGGGGCCCCTATAATTCACCCCTCCACTTT. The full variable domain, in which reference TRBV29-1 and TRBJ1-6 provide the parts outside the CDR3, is SAVISQKPSRDICQRGTSLTIQCQVDSQVTMMFWYRQQPGQSLTLIATANQGSEATYESGFVIDKFPISRPNLTFSTLTVSNMSPEDSSIYLCSVEDPITMSSDRGPYNSPLHFGNGTRLTVT.

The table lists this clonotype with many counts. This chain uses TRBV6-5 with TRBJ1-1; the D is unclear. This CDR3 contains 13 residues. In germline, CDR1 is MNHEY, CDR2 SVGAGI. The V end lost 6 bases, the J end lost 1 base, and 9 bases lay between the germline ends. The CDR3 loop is CASSSQGNTEAFF. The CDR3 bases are TGTGCCAGCAGCTCCCAAGGGAACACTGAAGCTTTCTTT.

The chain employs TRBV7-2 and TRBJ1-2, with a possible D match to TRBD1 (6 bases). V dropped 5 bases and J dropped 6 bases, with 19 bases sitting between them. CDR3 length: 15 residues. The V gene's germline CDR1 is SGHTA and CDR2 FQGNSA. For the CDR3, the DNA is TGTGCCAGCAGCCCTGGGGGCAGGGTGGGAAATGGCTACACCTTC. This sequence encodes CASSPGGRVGNGYTF.

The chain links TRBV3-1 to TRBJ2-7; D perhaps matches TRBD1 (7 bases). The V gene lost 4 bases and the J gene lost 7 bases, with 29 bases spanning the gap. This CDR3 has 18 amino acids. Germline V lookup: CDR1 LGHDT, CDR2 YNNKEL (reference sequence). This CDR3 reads CASSPRGYAGSSYNEQYF. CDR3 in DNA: TGTGCCAGCAGCCCCAGGGGGTACGCGGGAAGCTCCTACAATGAGCAGTACTTC.

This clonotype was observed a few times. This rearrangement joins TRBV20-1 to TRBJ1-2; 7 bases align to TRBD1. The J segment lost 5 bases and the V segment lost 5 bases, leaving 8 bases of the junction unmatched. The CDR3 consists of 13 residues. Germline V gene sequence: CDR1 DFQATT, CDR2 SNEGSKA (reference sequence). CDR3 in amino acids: CSAPWTGTYGYTF. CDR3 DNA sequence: TGCAGTGCTCCTTGGACAGGAACGTATGGCTACACCTTC.

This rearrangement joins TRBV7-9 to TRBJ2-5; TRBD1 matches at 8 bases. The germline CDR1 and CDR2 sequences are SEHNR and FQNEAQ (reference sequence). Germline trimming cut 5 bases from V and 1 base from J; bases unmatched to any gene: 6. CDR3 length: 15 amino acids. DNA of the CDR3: TGTGCCAGCAGCCCCACAGGGGGACTCCAAGAGACCCAGTACTTC. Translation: CASSPTGGLQETQYF.

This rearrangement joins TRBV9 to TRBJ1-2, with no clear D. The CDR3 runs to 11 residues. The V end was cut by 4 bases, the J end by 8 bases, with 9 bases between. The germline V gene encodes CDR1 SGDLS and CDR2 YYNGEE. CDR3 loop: CASSRTRGYTF. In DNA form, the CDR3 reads TGTGCCAGCAGCAGGACGAGAGGCTACACCTTC.

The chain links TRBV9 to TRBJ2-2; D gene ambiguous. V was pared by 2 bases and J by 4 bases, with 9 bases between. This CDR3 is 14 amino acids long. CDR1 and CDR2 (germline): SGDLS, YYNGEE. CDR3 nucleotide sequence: TGTGCCAGCAGCGTGCCTCGGAGCACCGGGGAGCTGTTTTTT. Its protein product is CASSVPRSTGELFF.

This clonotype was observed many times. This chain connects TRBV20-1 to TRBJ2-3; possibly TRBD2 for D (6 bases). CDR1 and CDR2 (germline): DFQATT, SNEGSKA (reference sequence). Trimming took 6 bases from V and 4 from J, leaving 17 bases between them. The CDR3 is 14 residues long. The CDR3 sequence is CSATGPSGADTQYF. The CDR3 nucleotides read TGCAGTGCCACGGGACCGTCGGGAGCAGATACGCAGTATTTT.